This record concerns one T cell receptor beta chain sequence. The data derive from a study of shared clonotypes between healthy human individuals. Turning to the study itself: The donors, two women and a few men, were aged 18 to 49.

The CDR3 has 14 amino acids. Trimming removed 6 bases from V and 4 bases from J, with 15 bases in between. Germline V gene sequence: CDR1 SGHNT, CDR2 YYREEE (reference sequence). Original handling: ImmunoSEQ output held junction-only sequences without quality scores, so filtering differed. TCRdb keeps only in-frame clones here, not all; method: immunoSEQ multiplex PCR. That table is the source of V, J and clone size, and D and trimming were worked out from the DNA. The table has about half a million clones, about 76% seen once. The source is a woman aged 40 to 50 in good health. Some clones in this sample may be carry-over from other donors' samples. The chain combines TRBV5-4 with TRBJ2-3; tentatively, D is TRBD2 (7 bases). Specimen: PBMCs. DNA of the CDR3: TGTGCCAGCAACATAGGGGGGGCATCAGATACGCAGTATTTT. Amino acid sequence: CASNIGGASDTQYF. Full variable domain (missing parts from reference TRBV5-4 and TRBJ2-3): ETGVTQSPTHLIKTRGQQVTLRCSSQSGHNTVSWYQQALGQGPQFIFQYYREEENGRGNFPPRFSGLQFPNYSSELNVNALELDDSALYLCASNIGGASDTQYFGPGTRLTVL.